A single sample gave rise to the 29 T cell receptor beta chains below, sequenced in a study of T cell changes during pregnancy in multiple sclerosis. The repertoire was sequenced with immunoSEQ multiplex PCR; TCRdb's copy has only in-frame clones and lacks some. The sample includes roughly 23,000 clones, about 90% seen only once; the top ten take under 0.75%. Here the sequenced sample was CD4+ T cells from peripheral blood mononuclear cells, taken in the third trimester of pregnancy. Every receptor here comes from a female donor in good health, enrolled as a control in a pregnancy study.

The chain combines TRBV7-2 with TRBJ2-5; D gene unclear. The V gene's germline CDR1 is SGHTA and CDR2 FQGNSA. The CDR3 sequence is 11 residues long. The V gene lost 5 bases and the J gene lost 7 bases, with 8 bases spanning the gap. CDR3 DNA: TGTGCCAGCAGCCCGTTGAGGACCCAGTACTTC. Amino acid sequence: CASSPLRTQYF.

Only one count was recorded for this clone. Its ends do not fully match the called genes, so a read error is possible. This CDR3 is also generated by other DNA sequences in the sample. The CDR3 bases are TGTGCCAGCAGGGATGGGAGCGAGCAGTATTTC. It is translated as CASRDGSEQYF. This chain links TRBV6-5 with TRBJ2-7, with TRBD2 as a possible D gene (5 bases). CDR3 length: 11 residues. From germline, CDR1 is MNHEY and CDR2 SVGAGI.

This rearrangement joins TRBV18 to TRBJ2-1; 8 bases fit TRBD2. Germline V lookup: CDR1 KGHSH, CDR2 LQKENI. The CDR3 covers 14 residues. Trimming cost V 7 bases and J 12 bases; bases outside gene matches: 14. The DNA for the CDR3 is TGTGCCAGCTTAGGAGCGGGAGCATTTATGAGGCAGTTCTTC. Protein sequence: CASLGAGAFMRQFF.

The chain couples TRBV6-5 to TRBJ2-7; 7 nucleotides match TRBD2. Trimming removed 10 bases from V and 3 bases from J; junction bases left unmatched: 9. CDR1 MNHEY and CDR2 SVGAGI come from the germline V gene. This CDR3 spans 13 amino acids. The CDR3 region is CATRRGENYEQYF. The CDR3 nucleotides read TGTGCCACCCGACGGGGGGAAAACTACGAGCAGTACTTC.

This chain uses TRBV2 with TRBJ1-5; no reliable D call. V was pared by 3 bases and J by 1 base, with 7 bases between. This CDR3 comprises 14 residues. From germline, CDR1 is SNHLY and CDR2 FYNNEI. CDR3 region: CASSDGGSNQPQHF. The CDR3 bases are TGTGCCAGCAGTGATGGAGGCAGCAATCAGCCCCAGCATTTT. The variable domain in full, with the rest retrieved from reference TRBV2 and TRBJ1-5, is EPEVTQTPSHQVTQMGQEVILRCVPISNHLYFYWYRQILGQKVEFLVSFYNNEISEKSEIFDDQFSVERPDGSNFTLKIRSTKLEDSAMYFCASSDGGSNQPQHFGDGTRLSIL.

This clone has more than one count but fewer than ten. CDR3 nucleotide sequence: TGTGCCAGCAGCTTTGCTAGCGGGAGGAGGGAGACCCAGTACTTC. Translated, it gives CASSFASGRRETQYF. The chain uses TRBV7-3 and TRBJ2-5; 11 bases align to TRBD2. Germline trimming cut 3 bases from V and 5 bases from J; bases unmatched to any gene: 5. CDR1 is SGHTA, CDR2 FQGTGA, per germline. CDR3 length: 15 residues. Together with reference TRBV7-3 and TRBJ2-5, the CDR3 gives the full variable domain: GAGVSQTPSNKVTEKGKYVELRCDPISGHTALYWYRQSLGQGPEFLIYFQGTGAADDSGLPNDRFFAVRPEGSVSTLKIQRTERGDSAVYLCASSFASGRRETQYFGPGTRLLVL.

The J gene is TRBJ1-4, the V gene TRBV4-1, with 9 nucleotides matching TRBD1. J gave up 8 bases and V 7 bases, and 5 bases lay outside the gene matches. Germline assignment: CDR1 MGHRA and CDR2 YSYEKL. This CDR3 spans 13 amino acids. The CDR3 DNA follows: TGCGCCAGCACCAAGACAGGGGGAGAAAAACTGTTTTTT. Protein: CASTKTGGEKLFF.

The chain is built from TRBV9 and TRBJ1-4; possible D gene TRBD1, 6 bases. CDR1 and CDR2 from the germline V gene are SGDLS and YYNGEE. The V gene lost 1 base and the J gene lost 5 bases, with 9 bases spanning the gap. This CDR3 comprises 14 residues. The CDR3 nucleotides read TGTGCCAGCAGCGTAAAGGGGGTGAATGAAAAACTGTTTTTT. This sequence encodes CASSVKGVNEKLFF.

The chain employs TRBV5-4 and TRBJ2-7, with 8 bases identical to TRBD1. The CDR3 has 16 residues. Germline V gene lookup returns CDR1 SGHNT and CDR2 YYREEE (reference sequence). J gave up 6 bases and V 0 bases, and 11 bases lay outside the gene matches. CDR3 DNA sequence: TGTGCCAGCAGCTTGGCTGCCGTCGGGACAGGCTTCGAGCAGTACTTC. This translates into CASSLAAVGTGFEQYF.

The V and J genes are TRBV19 and TRBJ2-2, with TRBD2 as a possible D gene (6 bases). Germline lookup yields CDR1 LNHDA and CDR2 SQIVND (reference sequence). Trimming removed 4 bases at V and 3 bases at J, with 9 bases between. This CDR3 comprises 14 residues. CDR3 region: CASSTGVYTGELFF. Written as DNA, the CDR3 is TGTGCCAGTAGTACGGGGGTTTACACCGGGGAGCTGTTTTTT.

As DNA, the CDR3 is TGTGCCAGTAGTATTACAGGGGGAGGCAATCAGCCCCAGCATTTT. It codes for CASSITGGGNQPQHF. This chain links TRBV19 with TRBJ1-5; 8 nucleotides align to TRBD1. Germline values: CDR1 LNHDA, CDR2 SQIVND (reference sequence). J was trimmed by 2 bases and V by 3 bases; bases with no gene match: 3. The CDR3 loop spans 15 amino acids.

The V and J genes are TRBV5-1 and TRBJ2-2; no clear D. V lost 0 bases and J 2 bases, leaving 8 bases between the germline ends. This CDR3 contains 15 residues. The germline V gene encodes CDR1 SGHRS and CDR2 YFSETQ. CDR3 DNA: TGCGCCAGCAGCTTGGTGGTACATAACACCGGGGAGCTGTTTTTT. Translation: CASSLVVHNTGELFF.

The chain links TRBV5-4 to TRBJ2-5; D might be TRBD2 (6 bases). Germline V gene sequence: CDR1 SGHNT, CDR2 YYREEE (reference sequence). The CDR3 covers 15 residues. V lost 4 bases and J lost 5, with 18 bases in between. Written as DNA, the CDR3 is TGTGCCAGCAGCCCTCGACTAGATCGTCTGGAGACCCAGTACTTC. Amino acid sequence: CASSPRLDRLETQYF.

The chain uses TRBV5-4 and TRBJ2-7, with TRBD1 identical over 9 bases. The germline CDR1 and CDR2 sequences are SGHNT and YYREEE (reference sequence). CDR3 length equals 13 residues. J gave up 12 bases and V 2 bases, and 9 bases lay outside the gene matches. CDR3 sequence reads: CASSFGQGYDLYF. DNA for the CDR3: TGTGCCAGCAGCTTCGGACAGGGGTACGACCTGTACTTC.

This clone was detected only once. The chain recombines TRBV6-4 with TRBJ2-2; possible D gene TRBD2, 7 bases. Trimming cost V 3 bases and J 4 bases, with 15 bases left between them. Germline V lookup: CDR1 MRHNA, CDR2 SNTAGT. This CDR3 is 16 amino acids long. CDR3 region: CASSEAAGALTGELFF. The CDR3 DNA reads as TGTGCCAGCAGTGAGGCGGCGGGGGCCCTCACCGGGGAGCTGTTTTTT.

The chain couples TRBV6-5 to TRBJ1-2; possible D gene TRBD1, 5 bases. The CDR3 covers 12 residues. V lost 1 base and J 8 bases, leaving 8 bases between the germline ends. Germline CDR1 is MNHEY and CDR2 is SVGAGI. The CDR3 bases are TGTGCCAGCAGTTACTTAGGGGAAGGCTACACCTTC. It specifies CASSYLGEGYTF.

This clone was detected a few times. The chain carries TRBV6-5 and TRBJ2-7, with D tentatively TRBD2 (5 bases). Germline lookup yields CDR1 MNHEY and CDR2 SVGAGI. The CDR3 totals 13 residues. The V end was cut by 4 bases, the J end by 6 bases, with 13 bases between. CDR3 sequence (DNA): TGTGCCAGCAGTTCCAGGACTTCTCGCGAGCAGTACTTC. Residues: CASSSRTSREQYF.

This clone was detected only a few times. J is TRBJ1-2 and V is TRBV4-1; no clear D gene. Looked up from germline, CDR1 is MGHRA and CDR2 is YSYEKL. V was pared by 0 bases and J by 5 bases, with 13 bases between. The CDR3 covers 15 residues. The CDR3 region is CASSQETATGYGYTF. For the CDR3, the DNA is TGCGCCAGCAGCCAAGAGACGGCCACGGGGTATGGCTACACCTTC.

In DNA, the CDR3 is TGTGCCAGCAGCGGACTAGCGGGTAAAAGCCCCTACGAGCAGTACTTC. The encoded protein is CASSGLAGKSPYEQYF. This chain uses TRBV11-2 with TRBJ2-7; 11 nucleotides agree with TRBD2. Germline trimming cut 5 bases from V and 2 bases from J; bases unmatched to any gene: 8. The CDR3 is made up of 16 amino acids. In germline, CDR1 is SGHAT, CDR2 FQNNGV.

The rearrangement links TRBV28 to TRBJ1-6; unclear D gene. Trimming pared 5 bases from V and 14 bases from J, leaving 19 bases between. This CDR3 region has 14 residues. Germline V gene data show CDR1 as MDHEN and CDR2 as SYDVKM. The CDR3 nucleotides read TGTGCCAGCAGTACTCCAGACGGCCCCCGGGCCCTCCACTTT. The encoded protein is CASSTPDGPRALHF. Full variable domain (remainder filled in from reference TRBV28 and TRBJ1-6): DVKVTQSSRYLVKRTGEKVFLECVQDMDHENMFWYRQDPGLGLRLIYFSYDVKMKEKGDIPEGYSVSREKKERFSLILESASTNQTSMYLCASSTPDGPRALHFGNGTRLTVT.

V gene TRBV5-4 combines with J gene TRBJ2-2; maybe TRBD1 (6 bases). This CDR3 spans 15 amino acids. Per the germline V gene, CDR1 is SGHNT and CDR2 is YYREEE (reference sequence). With 1 base removed from V and 3 bases from J, the gap between germline ends came to 10 bases. CDR3 DNA: TGTGCCAGCAGCTTGCCCAGGGGTGACACCGGGGAGCTGTTTTTT. It yields the protein CASSLPRGDTGELFF. The variable domain in full, with the rest retrieved from reference TRBV5-4 and TRBJ2-2, is ETGVTQSPTHLIKTRGQQVTLRCSSQSGHNTVSWYQQALGQGPQFIFQYYREEENGRGNFPPRFSGLQFPNYSSELNVNALELDDSALYLCASSLPRGDTGELFFGEGSRLTVL.

The chain uses TRBV12-1 and TRBJ2-5; the table's D call TRBD2 went unverified against the DNA. TRBV12-1 is annotated as a pseudogene. This CDR3 contains 15 residues. DNA of the CDR3: TGTGCCAGCAGCTTTGCGGGCGGGGGGACGGAGACCCAGTACTTC. This gives the protein CASSFAGGGTETQYF.

V usage is TRBV5-4 and J usage is TRBJ2-3; 9 bases agree with TRBD2. The CDR3 has 17 amino acids. Per germline, CDR1 SGHNT and CDR2 YYREEE (reference sequence). V trimming: 5 bases; J trimming: 0 bases; junction bases outside the gene matches: 10. The CDR3 sequence is CASRIRGGVLSTDTQYF. CDR3 DNA sequence: TGTGCCAGCAGGATCCGCGGGGGGGTCCTTAGCACAGATACGCAGTATTTT.

This clone has only one observation. The chain couples TRBV28 to TRBJ1-1, with 10 bases that match TRBD1. CDR3 length equals 16 residues. The junction had 6 bases not matched to a gene; V was cut back by 2 bases and J by 3 bases. Germline-derived CDR1 and CDR2 are MDHEN and SYDVKM. The CDR3 spells CASSLRDRGRDTEAFF. In DNA, the CDR3 is TGTGCCAGCAGTTTAAGGGACAGGGGTAGGGACACTGAAGCTTTCTTT.

The genes are TRBV19 and TRBJ2-1, with TRBD2 identical over 12 bases. The CDR3 loop spans 18 amino acids. Germline V gene sequence: CDR1 LNHDA, CDR2 SQIVND (reference sequence). J lost 0 bases, V lost 8 bases, and 11 bases had no gene match. Written as DNA, the CDR3 is TGTGCCAGTGTAAGCAGGGGACTAGCGGGTTTCTCCTACAATGAGCAGTTCTTC. This codes for CASVSRGLAGFSYNEQFF.

This chain uses TRBV2 with TRBJ2-5; 7 bases match TRBD2. The CDR3 length is 15 residues. The V and J ends lost 1 base and 2 bases, in that order; junction bases with no gene match: 4. The germline gives CDR1 SNHLY, CDR2 FYNNEI. The CDR3 loop is CASSEVVGGQETQYF. CDR3 bases: TGTGCCAGCAGTGAAGTAGTGGGGGGGCAAGAGACCCAGTACTTC.

This sequence joins TRBV6-6 and TRBJ1-1, with TRBD1 matching 7 bases. Germline CDR1 is MNHNY and CDR2 is SVGAGI (reference sequence). The CDR3 is made up of 14 amino acids. V lost 6 bases and J lost 5; bases outside the gene matches: 9. The CDR3 DNA follows: TGTGCCAGCAGACCCCCGACAGGGCGGACTGAAGCTTTCTTT. It yields the protein CASRPPTGRTEAFF.

For the CDR3, the DNA is TGTGCCAGCAGTTCGCCGGTCCGGGTCACTGAAGCTTTCTTT. Amino acids: CASSSPVRVTEAFF. The rearrangement uses TRBV6-5 and TRBJ1-1, with D unresolved. V dropped 4 bases and J dropped 4 bases, with 13 bases sitting between them. CDR3 length: 14 residues. The V gene's germline CDR1 is MNHEY and CDR2 SVGAGI.

The chain is built from TRBV7-2 and TRBJ2-3; D is possibly TRBD2 (7 bases). From germline, CDR1 is SGHTA and CDR2 FQGNSA. Trimming cost V 3 bases and J 7 bases, with 23 bases left between them. The CDR3 is 17 amino acids. The CDR3 sequence is CASSLNPAGGLPYTQYF. Written as DNA, the CDR3 is TGTGCCAGCAGCTTGAATCCAGCCGGGGGGCTCCCTTATACGCAGTATTTT.